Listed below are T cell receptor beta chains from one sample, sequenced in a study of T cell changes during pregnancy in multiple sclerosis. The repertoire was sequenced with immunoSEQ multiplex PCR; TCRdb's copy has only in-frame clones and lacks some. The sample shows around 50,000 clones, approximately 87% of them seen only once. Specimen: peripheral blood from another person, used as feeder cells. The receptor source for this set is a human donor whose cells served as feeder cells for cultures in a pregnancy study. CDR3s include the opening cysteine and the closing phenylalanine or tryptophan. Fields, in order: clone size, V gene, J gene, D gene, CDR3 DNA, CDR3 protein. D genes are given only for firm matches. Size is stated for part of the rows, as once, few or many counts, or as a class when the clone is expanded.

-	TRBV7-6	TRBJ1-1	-	TGTGCCAGCAGCCTCTCAGGGGCCACTGAAGCTTTCTTT	CASSLSGATEAFF
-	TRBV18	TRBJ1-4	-	TGTGCCAGCTCACTACCTTCGGCAGCGAGGAATGAAAAACTGTTTTTT	CASSLPSAARNEKLFF
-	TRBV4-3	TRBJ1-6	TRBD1	TGCGCCAGCAGCCTCGAACCACAGGGGGCAGATTCACCCCTCCACTTT	CASSLEPQGADSPLHF
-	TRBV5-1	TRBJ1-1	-	TGCGCCAGCAGCCCCTCGGGGAAACACCCGGTGAGTGCTTTCTTT	CASSPSGKHPVSAFF
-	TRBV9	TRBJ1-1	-	TGTGCCAGCAGCCCCCGCAGCAACACTGAAGCTTTCTTT	CASSPRSNTEAFF
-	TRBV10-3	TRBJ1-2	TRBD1	TGTGCCATCACCGGACAGGGGCTTATAGGTGGCTACACCTTC	CAITGQGLIGGYTF
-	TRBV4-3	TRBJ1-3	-	TGCGCCAGCAGCCAAGATAGGGCCTCAATCGGTGGAAACACCATATATTTT	CASSQDRASIGGNTIYF
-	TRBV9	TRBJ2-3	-	TGTGCCAGCAGCGTAGAGGAGGGCGTCGCAGATACGCAGTATTTT	CASSVEEGVADTQYF
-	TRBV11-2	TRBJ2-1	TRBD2	TGTGCCAGCAGCTTTCGCCGGGAGGGTGAGCAGTTCTTC	CASSFRREGEQFF
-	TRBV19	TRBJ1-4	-	TGTGCCAGTAGGGACCTTAATGAAAAACTGTTTTTT	CASRDLNEKLFF
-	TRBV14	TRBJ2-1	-	TGTGCCAGCAGCCAAGATTCCTCCTACAATGAGCAGTTCTTC	CASSQDSSYNEQFF
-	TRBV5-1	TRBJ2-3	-	TGCGCCAGCAGCTTTAAGGCAGGCACAGATACGCAGTATTTT	CASSFKAGTDTQYF
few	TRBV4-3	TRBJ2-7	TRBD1	TGCGCCAGCAGCCAAGATCCCGACAGGGTGGGCGAGCAGTACTTC	CASSQDPDRVGEQYF
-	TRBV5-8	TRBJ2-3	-	TGTGCCAGCAGCCTTCGCCCAGATACGCAGTATTTT	CASSLRPDTQYF
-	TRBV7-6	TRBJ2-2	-	TGTGCCAGCAGCTTAGCGGGAGGGAACACCGGGGAGCTGTTTTTT	CASSLAGGNTGELFF
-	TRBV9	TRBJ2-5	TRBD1	TGTGCCAGCAGCCGAAATGCTAAGGGACAGGATTCGCACAGAGAGACCCAGTACTTC	CASSRNAKGQDSHRETQYF
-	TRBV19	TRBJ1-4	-	TGTGCCAGTAGTATAGATCCGAGCGCCGAAAAACTGTTTTTT	CASSIDPSAEKLFF